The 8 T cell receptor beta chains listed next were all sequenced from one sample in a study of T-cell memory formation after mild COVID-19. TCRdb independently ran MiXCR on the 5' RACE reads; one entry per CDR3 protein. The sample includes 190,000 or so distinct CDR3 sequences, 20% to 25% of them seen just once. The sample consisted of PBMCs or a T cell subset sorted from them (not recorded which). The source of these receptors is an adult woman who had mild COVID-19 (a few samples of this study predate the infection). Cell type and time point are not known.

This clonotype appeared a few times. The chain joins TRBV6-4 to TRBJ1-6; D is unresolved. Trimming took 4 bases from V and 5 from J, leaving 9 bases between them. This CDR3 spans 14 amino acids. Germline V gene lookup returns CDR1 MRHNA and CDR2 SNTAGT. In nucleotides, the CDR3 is TGTGCCAGCAGTGCCTGGGAGAATAATTCACCCCTCCACTTT. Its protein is CASSAWENNSPLHF.

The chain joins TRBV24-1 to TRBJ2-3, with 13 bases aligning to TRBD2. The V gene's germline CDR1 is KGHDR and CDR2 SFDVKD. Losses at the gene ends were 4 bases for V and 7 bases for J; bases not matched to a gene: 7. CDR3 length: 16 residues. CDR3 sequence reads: CATSDWTSGGRNTQYF. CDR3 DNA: TGTGCCACCAGTGACTGGACTAGCGGGGGCCGAAATACGCAGTATTTT.

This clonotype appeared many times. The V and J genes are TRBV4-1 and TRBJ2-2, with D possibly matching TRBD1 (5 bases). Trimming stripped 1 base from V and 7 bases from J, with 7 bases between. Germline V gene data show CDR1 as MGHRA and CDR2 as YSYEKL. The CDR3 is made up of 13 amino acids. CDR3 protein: CASSQVGHGELFF. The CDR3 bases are TGCGCCAGCAGCCAAGTGGGGCACGGGGAGCTGTTTTTT.

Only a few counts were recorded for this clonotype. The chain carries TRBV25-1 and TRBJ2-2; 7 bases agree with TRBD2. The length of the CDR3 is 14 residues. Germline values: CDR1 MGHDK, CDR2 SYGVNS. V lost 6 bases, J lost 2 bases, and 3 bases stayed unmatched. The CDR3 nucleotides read TGTGCCAGCAGAGCTAGCGGTAACACCGGGGAGCTGTTTTTT. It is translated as CASRASGNTGELFF.

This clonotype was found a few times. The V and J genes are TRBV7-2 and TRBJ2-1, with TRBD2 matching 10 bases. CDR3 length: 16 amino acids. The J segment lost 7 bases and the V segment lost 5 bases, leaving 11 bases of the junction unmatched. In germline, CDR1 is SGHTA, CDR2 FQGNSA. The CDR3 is CASSPKVLAGENEQFF. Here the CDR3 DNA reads TGTGCCAGCAGCCCGAAGGTCCTAGCGGGGGAAAATGAGCAGTTCTTC.

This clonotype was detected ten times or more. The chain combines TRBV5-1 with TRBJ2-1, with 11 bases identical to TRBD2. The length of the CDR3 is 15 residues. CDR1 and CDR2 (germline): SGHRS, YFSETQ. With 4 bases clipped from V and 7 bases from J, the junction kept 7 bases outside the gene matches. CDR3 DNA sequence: TGCGCCAGCAGCCCTTCTAGCGGGGGGAGGAATGAGCAGTTCTTC. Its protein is CASSPSSGGRNEQFF.

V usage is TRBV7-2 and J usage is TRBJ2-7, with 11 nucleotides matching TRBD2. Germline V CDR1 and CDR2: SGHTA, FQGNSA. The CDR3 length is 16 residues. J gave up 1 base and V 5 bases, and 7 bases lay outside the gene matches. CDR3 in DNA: TGTGCCAGCAGCCCCCTAGCGGGGGGTGCTTCCTACGAGCAGTACTTC. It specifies CASSPLAGGASYEQYF.

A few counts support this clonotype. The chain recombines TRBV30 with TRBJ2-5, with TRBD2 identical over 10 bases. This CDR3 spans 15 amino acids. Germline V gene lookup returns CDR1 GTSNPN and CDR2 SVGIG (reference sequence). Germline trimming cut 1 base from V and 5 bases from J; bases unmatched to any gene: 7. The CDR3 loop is CAWSAGTSVSETQYF. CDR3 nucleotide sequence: TGTGCCTGGAGTGCCGGGACTAGCGTTAGCGAGACCCAGTACTTC.